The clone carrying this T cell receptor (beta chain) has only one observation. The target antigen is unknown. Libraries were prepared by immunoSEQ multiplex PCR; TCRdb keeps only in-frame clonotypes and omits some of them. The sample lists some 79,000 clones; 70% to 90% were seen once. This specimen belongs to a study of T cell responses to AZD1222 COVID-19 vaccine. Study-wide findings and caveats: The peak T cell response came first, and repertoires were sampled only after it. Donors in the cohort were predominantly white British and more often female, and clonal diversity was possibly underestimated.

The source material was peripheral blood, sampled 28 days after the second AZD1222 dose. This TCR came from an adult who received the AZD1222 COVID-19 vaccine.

CDR3 protein: CASSLDPRRSGNTIYF. CDR3 nucleotide sequence: TGTGCCAGCAGCTTAGATCCGAGGAGGTCTGGAAACACCATATATTTT. The chain combines TRBV11-2 with TRBJ1-3; D remains unclear. The CDR3 consists of 16 residues. The germline V gene encodes CDR1 SGHAT and CDR2 FQNNGV. Between the trimmed V and J ends, which lost 0 bases and 1 base, there was a span of 10 bases. The entire variable domain, with the rest obtained from reference TRBV11-2 and TRBJ1-3, is as follows: EAGVAQSPRYKIIEKRQSVAFWCNPISGHATLYWYQQILGQGPKLLIQFQNNGVVDDSQLPKDRFSAERLKGVDSTLKIQPAKLEDSAVYLCASSLDPRRSGNTIYFGEGSWLTVV.